This entry features one T cell receptor (beta chain) sequence. Its specific antigen is unknown. Within one base of it there is no much larger clone, and no base qualities were kept. To sequence the TCRbeta CDR3 region, genomic DNA was isolated from the sorted cells. The immunoSEQ Assay was used to sequence the TCRbeta CDR3 regions. Held by TCRdb, this immuneACCESS table contains in-frame sequences only and omits some clones. Under half of the omission traces to an unresolved V gene where checked; the cause of the rest is unknown. In all, the sample holds more than 50,000 clones, and 65% to 85% of those were seen once. The ten largest clonotypes hold 25% to 35% of the sample. The CDR3 holds 17 amino acids from the cysteine to the phenylalanine. Of all the DNA, just the CDR3 is kept, 51 bases in frame from base 1. V ends up 4 bases short and J 0 bases short, with an unmatched junction base count of 7. CDR1 and CDR2 (SGHRS, YFSETQ) derive from the germline V gene.

Patients with a history of autoimmune disease or receiving systemic immunosuppression were excluded from the trial. In every dose cohort, peripheral blood was drawn for TCR sequencing at baseline, cycle 4 day 1, and cycle 7 day 1. Samples were obtained from an open-label, multicenter, first-in-human phase I dose-escalation trial of ivuxolimab. Adults with locally advanced or metastatic melanoma, renal cell, hepatocellular, or head and neck squamous cell carcinoma were enrolled in the trial. Before TCR sequencing, CD4+ and CD8+ T cells were separately sorted from peripheral blood. This sample is part of a study of OX40 agonist ivuxolimab in advanced cancers. In the study overall: Ivuxolimab was an agonistic, fully human IgG2 monoclonal antibody directed against OX40 (CD134), a costimulatory receptor. Intravenous ivuxolimab was administered to patients every 2 weeks at six dose levels: 0.01, 0.1, 0.3, 1.5, 3 and 10 mg/kg. Among the approximately 50 dose-escalation patients, about 20 had hepatocellular carcinoma, 15 or so melanoma, 9 renal cell carcinoma and 9 head and neck cancer. In the dose-escalation cohort, roughly 80% of patients were male, and the mean age was approximately 55 years, with a range of about 20 to 90. Patients were allowed to have had prior anti-PD-1, anti-PD-L1 or anti-CTLA-4 therapy, and roughly 40% of the dose-escalation patients had been treated with checkpoint inhibitors. Three dose-escalation patients achieved partial responses, one with hepatocellular carcinoma and two with cutaneous melanoma. The purpose of peripheral TCRbeta sequencing was to test whether ivuxolimab changed TCR sequence diversity and led to clonal T-cell expansion. The paper describes the monotherapy dose-escalation part (N of about 55 patients) of the phase I trial of ivuxolimab. Study-wide conclusions, independent of this receptor: At doses from 0.1 to 3.0 mg/kg, clonal expansion was seen in both CD4+ and CD8+ blood T cells between baseline and week 6. Which antigens the clonally expanded peripheral T cells were specific for was not determined. Low levels of normalized T-cell clonal expansion were also seen in some patients who did not respond. After ivuxolimab, more expanded clones were found on average in CD8+ T cells than in CD4+ T cells. Partial responders in the 0.1-3.0 mg/kg groups had among the lowest normalized peripheral clonal expansion, especially among CD8+ T cells.

The TCR was taken from an adult with an advanced solid tumor such as melanoma, head and neck, liver or kidney cancer. The chain is made from TRBV5-1 and TRBJ2-6, and TRBD1 aligns with 7 junction nucleotides. The sequencing used CD4+ or CD8+ T cells sorted from blood, collected in a trial of the OX40 agonist ivuxolimab. The nucleotide sequence is TGCGCCAGCAGCGGGACAGCGATCCTCTCTGGGGCCAACGTCCTGACTTTC. The encoded protein is CASSGTAILSGANVLTF.